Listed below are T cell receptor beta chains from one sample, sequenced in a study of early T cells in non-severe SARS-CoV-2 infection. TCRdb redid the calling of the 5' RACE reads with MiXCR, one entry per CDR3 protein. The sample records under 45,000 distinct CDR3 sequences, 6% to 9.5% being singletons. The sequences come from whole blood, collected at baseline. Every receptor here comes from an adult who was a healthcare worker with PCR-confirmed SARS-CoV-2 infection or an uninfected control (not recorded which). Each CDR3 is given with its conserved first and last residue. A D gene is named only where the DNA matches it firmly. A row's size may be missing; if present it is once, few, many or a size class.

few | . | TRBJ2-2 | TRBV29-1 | TGCAGCGTCCTCAGGGATCTGAACACCGGGGAGCTGTTTTTT | CSVLRDLNTGELFF
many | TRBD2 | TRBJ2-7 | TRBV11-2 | TGTGCCAGCAGCTGGAGGACTAGTGGTTTCCACGAGCAGTACTTC | CASSWRTSGFHEQYF
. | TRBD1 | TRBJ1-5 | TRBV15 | TGTGCCACCAGCCAACGGACAGGGACACAGCCCCAGCATTTT | CATSQRTGTQPQHF
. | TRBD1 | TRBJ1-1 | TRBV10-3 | TGTGCCATCAGTGATCCGACAGGGGTATTCACTGAAGCTTTCTTT | CAISDPTGVFTEAFF
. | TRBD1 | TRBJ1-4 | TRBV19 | TGTGCCAGTAGTAGGGGACAGGCAACTAATGAAAAACTGTTTTTT | CASSRGQATNEKLFF
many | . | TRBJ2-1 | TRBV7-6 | TGTGCCAGCAGCCGGCTAGCCGGTAACAATGAGCAGTTCTTC | CASSRLAGNNEQFF
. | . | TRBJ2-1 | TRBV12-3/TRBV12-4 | TGTGCCAGCACTGAATACAATGAGCAGTTCTTC | CASTEYNEQFF
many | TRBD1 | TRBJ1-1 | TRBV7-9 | TGTGCCAGCAGCTTAGGACAGGGTGTGGATGCTTTCTTT | CASSLGQGVDAFF
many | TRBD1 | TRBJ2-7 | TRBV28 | TGTGCCAGCAGCTCAAGGACAGGGGGCCTCTACGAGCAGTACTTC | CASSSRTGGLYEQYF
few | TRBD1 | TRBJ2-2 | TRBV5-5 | TGTGCCAGCAGCCGGGGACAGGGTCCCGGGGAGCTGTTTTTT | CASSRGQGPGELFF